This record looks at one T cell receptor beta chain sequence and its context. The CDR3 consists of 16 residues. With 5 bases clipped from V and 0 bases from J, the junction kept 7 bases outside the gene matches. Germline loops: CDR1 MNHEY, CDR2 SVGEGT. Measured with immunoSEQ multiplex PCR; TCRdb has only the in-frame clones, and not every one. Here the sample spans about 94,000 clones, 90% being singletons. The data were taken from a study of control samples from healthy donors and cancer patients. This clonotype originated in a woman in her late teens or twenties in good health. The sample consisted of blood. The chain joins TRBV6-2 or TRBV6-3 to TRBJ1-5; TRBD1 aligns across 7 bases. CDR3 coding DNA: TGTGCCAGCAGTCCCCACGGACAGGATAGCAATCAGCCCCAGCATTTT. It codes for CASSPHGQDSNQPQHF.